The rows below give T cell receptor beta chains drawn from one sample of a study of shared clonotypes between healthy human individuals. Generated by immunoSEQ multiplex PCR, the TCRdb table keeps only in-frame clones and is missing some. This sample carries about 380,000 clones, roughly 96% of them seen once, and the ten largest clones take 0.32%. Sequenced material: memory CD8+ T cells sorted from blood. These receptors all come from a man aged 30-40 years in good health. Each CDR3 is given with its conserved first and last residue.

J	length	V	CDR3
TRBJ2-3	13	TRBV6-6	CASSWGVADTQYF
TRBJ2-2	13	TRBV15	CATSRQGTGELFF
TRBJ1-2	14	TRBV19	CASRQGPGDYGYTF
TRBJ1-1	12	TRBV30	CACPRANTEAFF
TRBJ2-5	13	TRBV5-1	CASNKVPDETQYF
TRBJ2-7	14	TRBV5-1	CASSSGGRMVEQYF
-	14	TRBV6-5	CASTPRGFSYEQYF
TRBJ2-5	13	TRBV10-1	CASSARQQETQYF
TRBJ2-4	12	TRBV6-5	CAVLAGKNIQYF
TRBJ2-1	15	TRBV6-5	CASSSILAGNNEQFF
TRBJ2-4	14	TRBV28	CASSPGGSKNIQYF
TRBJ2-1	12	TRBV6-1	CASSTTVGEQFF
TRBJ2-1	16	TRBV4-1	CASSRIGQALYNEQFF
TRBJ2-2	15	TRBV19	CASSIGVGRPGELFF
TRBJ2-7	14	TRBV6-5	CASSGTRSSYEQYF
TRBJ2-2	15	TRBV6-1	CASRGFQGRAGELFF
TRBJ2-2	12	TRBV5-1	CANAGDTGELFF
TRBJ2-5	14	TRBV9	CASSPATALGTQYF
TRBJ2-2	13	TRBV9	CASSVDLGGELFF
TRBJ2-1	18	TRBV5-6	CASSPGLAGGRSYNEQFF
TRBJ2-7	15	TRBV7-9	CASSSANSGTYEQYF
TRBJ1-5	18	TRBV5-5	CASRKNPSGAGSNQPQHF
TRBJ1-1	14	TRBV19	CASSSPNLNTEAFF
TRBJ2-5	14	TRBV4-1	CASSQDLGALTQYF
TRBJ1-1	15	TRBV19	CASSIVGGRWNEAFF
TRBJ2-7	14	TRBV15	CATSRVGLAAEQYF
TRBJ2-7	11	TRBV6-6	CASSYGQEQYF
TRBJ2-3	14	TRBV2	CATSPDRAQDTQYF
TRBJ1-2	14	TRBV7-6	CAVQTYRTAYGYTF
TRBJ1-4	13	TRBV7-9	CASAPERVEKLFF
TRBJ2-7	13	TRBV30	CAWTSTGGYEQYF
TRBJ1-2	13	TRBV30	CAWRVGGLNGYTF
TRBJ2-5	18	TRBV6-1	CASSDRVSFVKKRETQYF
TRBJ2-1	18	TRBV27	CASSLYPPREGPYNEQFF
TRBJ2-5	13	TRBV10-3	CAISDGGLETQYF
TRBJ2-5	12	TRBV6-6	CASGRGRETQYF
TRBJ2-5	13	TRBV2	CASRRDYKRTQYF
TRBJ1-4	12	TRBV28	CASREGGKELFF
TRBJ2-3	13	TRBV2	CASKQDNTDTQYF
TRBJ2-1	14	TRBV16	CASSQWRDYNEQFF
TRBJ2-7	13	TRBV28	CASSFGSPYEQYF
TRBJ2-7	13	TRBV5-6	CASSLLGRYEQYF